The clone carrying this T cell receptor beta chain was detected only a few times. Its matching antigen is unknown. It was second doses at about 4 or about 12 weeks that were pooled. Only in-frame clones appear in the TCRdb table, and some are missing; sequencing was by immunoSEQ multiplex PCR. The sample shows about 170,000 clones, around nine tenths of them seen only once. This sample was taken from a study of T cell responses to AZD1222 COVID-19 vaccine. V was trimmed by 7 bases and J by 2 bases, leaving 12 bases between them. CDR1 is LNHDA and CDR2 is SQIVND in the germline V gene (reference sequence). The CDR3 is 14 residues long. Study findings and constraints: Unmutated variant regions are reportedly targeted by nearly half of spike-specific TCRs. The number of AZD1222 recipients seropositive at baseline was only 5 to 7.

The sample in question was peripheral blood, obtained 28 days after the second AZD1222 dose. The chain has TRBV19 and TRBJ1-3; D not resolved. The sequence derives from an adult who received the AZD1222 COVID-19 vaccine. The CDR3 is CASMASGAGNTIYF. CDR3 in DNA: TGTGCCAGTATGGCAAGCGGTGCTGGAAACACCATATATTTT.